This T cell receptor (beta chain) was found in a study of cytomegalovirus exposure and HLA in healthy donors. Study-wide findings and caveats: With further analysis later on, most CMV-associated TCR beta chains appeared HLA-restricted.

Germline CDR1 is SGHTA and CDR2 is FQGNSA. Trimming pared 1 base from V and 4 bases from J, leaving 13 bases between. The length of the CDR3 is 15 residues. This PCR relied on a set of 60 Vbeta primers and 13 Jbeta primers. Profiling relied on immunoSEQ multiplex PCR, and the TCRdb table lists in-frame clones only, not all of them. The table has about 120,000 clones, roughly 80% seen once. A note on this clone: Antigen: not known.

The genes are TRBV7-2 and TRBJ2-5; the D gene is possibly TRBD1 (7 bases). The sequencing input was PBMCs. This sequence originates from a woman in her forties in good health and CMV-seropositive. The CDR3 DNA is TGTGCCAGCAGCTTAGGCAACAGGGGAGGAGAGACCCAGTACTTC. This encodes CASSLGNRGGETQYF.